This record covers a single TCR beta chain. The entry originates in a study of blood T cell repertoires in COVID-19. V was pared by 6 bases and J by 9 bases, with 9 bases of the junction left unmatched. This CDR3 has 14 amino acids. Germline V CDR1 and CDR2: MNHEY, SVGAGI. Sequencing was performed with immunoSEQ multiplex PCR; in TCRdb, only in-frame clones are kept and a portion is missing. The sample yields roughly 250,000 clones, about 85% seen once. This chain uses TRBV6-5 with TRBJ2-1; 9 bases are a match to TRBD2. The material sequenced was peripheral blood. This TCR came from a woman in her sixties with active or convalescent COVID-19. CDR3 sequence: CASRRPGLAAEQFF. DNA for the CDR3: TGTGCCAGCAGACGCCCGGGACTAGCAGCTGAGCAGTTCTTC.